The 14 T cell receptor beta chains presented below share a single source sample, sequenced in a study of blood T cell repertoires in COVID-19. Using immunoSEQ multiplex PCR, the repertoire was profiled, and TCRdb retains in-frame clones only, with some absent. The table includes fewer than 75,000 clones, 87% detected once. The sequenced sample consisted of peripheral blood. The receptors derive from a man between 45 and 60 years old with active COVID-19.

The chain joins TRBV25-1 to TRBJ1-3, with 7 bases that match TRBD1. V lost 3 bases and J lost 2; bases outside the gene matches: 7. Germline-derived CDR1 and CDR2 are MGHDK and SYGVNS. The CDR3 length is 16 residues. Written as DNA, the CDR3 is TGTGCCAGCAGTGAGCTTGGGACAGCAACTGGAAACACCATATATTTT. Residues: CASSELGTATGNTIYF.

The chain recombines TRBV24-1 with TRBJ2-1, with 7 bases aligning to TRBD1. The junction had 5 bases not matched to a gene; V was cut back by 4 bases and J by 0 bases. Germline-derived CDR1 and CDR2 are KGHDR and SFDVKD. The CDR3 runs 16 residues. DNA of the CDR3: TGTGCCACCAGTGACCCGACAGGGCCCTCCTACAATGAGCAGTTCTTC. Translating gives CATSDPTGPSYNEQFF.

In nucleotides, the CDR3 is TGTGCCAGCAGCGAAGAGGCCTACGAGCAGTACTTC. The encoded protein is CASSEEAYEQYF. This rearrangement joins TRBV7-2 to TRBJ2-7, with D hard to call. Per the germline V gene, CDR1 is SGHTA and CDR2 is FQGNSA. V dropped 5 bases and J dropped 2 bases, with 7 bases sitting between them. The CDR3 spans 12 residues.

The V call is TRBV6-6, the J call TRBJ1-3, with TRBD1 matching 7 bases. Germline loops: CDR1 MNHNY, CDR2 SVGAGI (reference sequence). The CDR3 is made up of 15 amino acids. After removal of 6 bases from V and 2 bases from J, the junction contained 7 bases not matched to a gene. CDR3 DNA sequence: TGTGCCAGCAGACGAACAGGGGAAGCTGGAAACACCATATATTTT. It encodes CASRRTGEAGNTIYF.

This chain joins TRBV28 and TRBJ2-7; weak D call: TRBD2 (5 bases). Between the trimmed V and J ends, which lost 2 bases and 4 bases, there was a span of 15 bases. Germline CDR1 MDHEN, CDR2 SYDVKM. The CDR3 has 15 residues. CDR3 residues: CASSLPGTRLYEQYF. The CDR3 DNA sequence: TGTGCCAGCAGTTTACCCGGAACTAGACTTTACGAGCAGTACTTC.

The gene calls are TRBV15 and TRBJ2-7; 11 positions match TRBD2. This CDR3 has 19 residues. V trimming: 2 bases; J trimming: 1 base; junction bases outside the gene matches: 13. Germline V CDR1 and CDR2: LNHNV, YYDKDF (reference sequence). CDR3 nucleotide sequence: TGTGCCACCAGCAGACCCTGGGCTAGCGGGGGGTCTTCATCCTACGAGCAGTACTTC. Protein product: CATSRPWASGGSSSYEQYF.

In nucleotides, the CDR3 is TGTGCCAGCAGCCCGGGACGGGGGAGCTCCTACGAGCAGTACTTC. Amino acid sequence: CASSPGRGSSYEQYF. The chain links TRBV5-4 to TRBJ2-7; D is possibly TRBD2 (6 bases). V was pared by 4 bases and J by 0 bases, with 14 bases between. This CDR3 contains 15 residues. CDR1 SGHNT and CDR2 YYREEE come from the germline V gene (reference sequence).

The table lists this clone with a count of one. The rearrangement joins TRBV20-1 to TRBJ2-1, with 9 bases aligning to TRBD1. CDR3 length: 14 amino acids. The germline V gene encodes CDR1 DFQATT and CDR2 SNEGSKA (reference sequence). The V segment lost 3 bases and the J segment 6 bases; nucleotides outside the gene matches: 6. The CDR3 nucleotides read TGCAGTGCTAGTACCGGGACAGGGACCAATGAGCAGTTCTTC. Its protein product is CSASTGTGTNEQFF.

V and J are TRBV18 and TRBJ2-3; TRBD1 agrees at 7 bases. Germline trimming cut 3 bases from V and 4 bases from J; bases unmatched to any gene: 4. The CDR3 has 14 residues. The V gene's germline CDR1 is KGHSH and CDR2 LQKENI. CDR3 residues: CASSPDRVPDTQYF. DNA of the CDR3: TGTGCCAGCTCACCTGACAGGGTGCCAGATACGCAGTATTTT.

This clone showed up just once. Here the CDR3 DNA reads TGTGCCAGCAGCAGCCGGGACAGAGGGGGCCCTCAAGCCAAAAACATTCAGTACTTC. This translates into CASSSRDRGGPQAKNIQYF. The chain couples TRBV6-2 or TRBV6-3 to TRBJ2-4, with 7 bases identical to TRBD1. The CDR3 is 19 amino acids. Germline CDR1 is MNHEY and CDR2 is SVGEGT. V lost 6 bases, J lost 0 bases, and 17 bases stayed unmatched.

J is TRBJ2-7 and V is TRBV29-1, with D hard to call. The CDR3 loop spans 11 amino acids. V dropped 4 bases and J dropped 0 bases, with 4 bases sitting between them. Looked up from germline, CDR1 is SQVTM and CDR2 is ANQGSEA. The CDR3 bases are TGCAGCGTTGTTAACTCCTACGAGCAGTACTTC. Amino acid sequence: CSVVNSYEQYF.

The gene calls are TRBV7-9 and TRBJ1-6; 9 nucleotides match TRBD1. The CDR3 is 16 amino acids. The V gene end was trimmed by 5 bases and the J gene end by 8 bases; junction bases not matched to a gene: 10. The germline gives CDR1 SEHNR, CDR2 FQNEAQ (reference sequence). The CDR3 loop is CASSARNRGPDSPLHF. The CDR3 bases are TGTGCCAGCAGCGCCCGAAACAGGGGGCCAGATTCACCCCTCCACTTT.

The chain recombines TRBV4-2 with TRBJ2-3, with 14 bases lining up with TRBD2. V dropped 1 base and J dropped 4; count of bases not matched to a gene: 13. Germline CDR1 is LGHNA and CDR2 is YNFKEQ. The CDR3 loop spans 20 amino acids. CDR3 DNA: TGTGCCAGCAGCCAAGCTCGGACTAGCGGGGGGACCTCGTACCCAGATACGCAGTATTTT. Its translation: CASSQARTSGGTSYPDTQYF.

The chain employs TRBV5-1 and TRBJ1-4; TRBD1 might be the D (6 bases). The CDR3 is 14 amino acids. Per germline, CDR1 SGHRS and CDR2 YFSETQ. V lost 0 bases to trimming and J lost 8 bases, with 11 bases between them. The CDR3 bases are TGCGCCAGCAGCTTGGTCCAGGGGAAAGAAAAACTGTTTTTT. The encoded protein is CASSLVQGKEKLFF.